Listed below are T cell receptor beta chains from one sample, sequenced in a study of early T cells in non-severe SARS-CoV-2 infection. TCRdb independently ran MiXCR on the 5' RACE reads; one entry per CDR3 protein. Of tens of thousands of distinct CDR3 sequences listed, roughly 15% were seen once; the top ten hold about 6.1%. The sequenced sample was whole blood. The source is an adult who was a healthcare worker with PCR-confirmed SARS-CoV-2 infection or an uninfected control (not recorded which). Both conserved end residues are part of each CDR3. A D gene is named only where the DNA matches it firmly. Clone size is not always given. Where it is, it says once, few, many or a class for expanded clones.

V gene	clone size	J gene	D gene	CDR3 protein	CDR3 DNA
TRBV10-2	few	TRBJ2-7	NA	CASSESASLAGEQYF	TGCGCCAGCAGTGAGAGCGCTAGCTTGGCCGGCGAGCAGTACTTC
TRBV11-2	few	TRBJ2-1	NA	CASSLPLGGGTARLYNEQFF	TGTGCCAGCAGCCTTCCTCTGGGAGGTGGGACAGCCCGACTCTACAATGAGCAGTTCTTC
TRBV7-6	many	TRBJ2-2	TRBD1	CASKTRGPGELFF	TGTGCCAGCAAGACCAGGGGGCCCGGGGAGCTGTTTTTT
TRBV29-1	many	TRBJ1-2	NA	CSVERTANYGYTF	TGCAGCGTTGAACGCACAGCTAACTATGGCTACACCTTC
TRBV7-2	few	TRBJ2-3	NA	CASSPSTGLTDTQYF	TGTGCCAGCAGCCCATCGACCGGGCTCACAGATACGCAGTATTTT
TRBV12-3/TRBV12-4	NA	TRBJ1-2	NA	CASSFRRNYGYTF	TGTGCCAGCAGTTTTCGGCGAAACTATGGCTACACCTTC
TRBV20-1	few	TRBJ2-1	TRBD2	CSASTQGTSGGYNEQFF	TGCAGTGCTAGTACCCAGGGGACTAGCGGGGGTTACAATGAGCAGTTCTTC
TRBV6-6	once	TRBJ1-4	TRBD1	CASSPGQVSEKLFF	TGTGCCAGCAGCCCAGGACAGGTATCTGAAAAACTGTTTTTT
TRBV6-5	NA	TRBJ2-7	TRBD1	CASSYPGQGIYEQYF	TGTGCCAGCAGTTACCCAGGACAGGGAATCTACGAGCAGTACTTC
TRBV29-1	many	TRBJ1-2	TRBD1	CSVEDMTGRDYGYTF	TGCAGCGTTGAAGATATGACAGGGCGAGACTATGGCTACACCTTC
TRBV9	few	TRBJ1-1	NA	CASSPTPRRLNTEAFF	TGTGCCAGCAGCCCCACCCCGAGGAGGTTGAACACTGAAGCTTTCTTT
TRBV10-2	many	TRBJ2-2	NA	CASSEGLRTGELFF	TGCGCCAGCAGTGAGGGCCTGAGGACCGGGGAGCTGTTTTTT
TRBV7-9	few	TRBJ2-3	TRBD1	CASSPRGQDTQYF	TGTGCCAGCAGCCCTAGGGGGCAAGATACGCAGTATTTT
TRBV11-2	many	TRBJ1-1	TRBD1	CASSLDPGQGLKTEAFF	TGTGCCAGCAGCTTAGATCCAGGACAGGGTCTGAAGACTGAAGCTTTCTTT
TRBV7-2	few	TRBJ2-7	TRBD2	CASSLSLLAGDPYEQYF	TGTGCCAGCAGCTTATCCCTTCTAGCGGGGGACCCCTACGAGCAGTACTTC
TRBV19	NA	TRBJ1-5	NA	CASSTAVYQPQHF	TGTGCCAGTAGTACGGCAGTGTATCAGCCCCAGCATTTT
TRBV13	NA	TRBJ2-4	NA	CASSTGLEAIQYF	TGTGCCAGCAGCACAGGACTTGAAGCCATTCAGTACTTC
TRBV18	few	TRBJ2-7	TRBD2	CASSPKSLAAYEQYF	TGTGCCAGCTCCCCCAAGTCTCTAGCGGCCTACGAGCAGTACTTC